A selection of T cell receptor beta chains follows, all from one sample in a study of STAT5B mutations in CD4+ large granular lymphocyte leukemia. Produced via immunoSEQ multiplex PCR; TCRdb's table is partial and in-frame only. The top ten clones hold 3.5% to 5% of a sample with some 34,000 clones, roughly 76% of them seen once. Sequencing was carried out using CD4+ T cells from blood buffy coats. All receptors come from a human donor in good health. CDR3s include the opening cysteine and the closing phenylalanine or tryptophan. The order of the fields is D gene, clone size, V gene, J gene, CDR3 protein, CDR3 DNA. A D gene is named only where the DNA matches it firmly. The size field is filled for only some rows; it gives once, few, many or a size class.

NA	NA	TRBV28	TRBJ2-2	CASSLTRNTGELFF	TGTGCCAGCAGTTTAACCCGCAACACCGGGGAGCTGTTTTTT
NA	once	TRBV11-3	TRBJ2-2	CASSLDSPTGELFF	TGTGCCAGCAGCTTAGATAGTCCGACCGGGGAGCTGTTTTTT
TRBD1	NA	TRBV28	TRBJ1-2	CASSSTGKSLYGYTF	TGTGCCAGCAGTTCGACAGGGAAGTCCCTTTATGGCTACACCTTC
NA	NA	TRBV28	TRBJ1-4	CASSFVDGGAEKLFF	TGTGCCAGCAGTTTCGTGGATGGAGGTGCTGAAAAACTGTTTTTT
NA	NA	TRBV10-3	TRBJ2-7	CATRGRAGYEQYF	TGTGCCACCCGGGGCAGGGCGGGCTACGAGCAGTACTTC
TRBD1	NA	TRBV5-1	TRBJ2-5	CASSRGQGLQETQYF	TGCGCCAGCAGCCGCGGACAGGGCCTACAAGAGACCCAGTACTTC
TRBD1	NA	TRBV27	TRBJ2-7	CASTPAGTGDYEQYF	TGTGCCAGCACTCCTGCCGGGACAGGTGATTACGAGCAGTACTTC
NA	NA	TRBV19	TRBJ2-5	CASSIVSGLGTQYF	TGTGCCAGTAGTATAGTTTCAGGATTGGGGACCCAGTACTTC
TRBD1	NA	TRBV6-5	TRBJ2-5	CASIQGGSETQYF	TGTGCCAGCATCCAAGGGGGCAGTGAGACCCAGTACTTC
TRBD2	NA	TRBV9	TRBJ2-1	CASSVLSFLAGGEQFF	TGTGCCAGCAGCGTTCTAAGTTTTCTAGCGGGGGGTGAGCAGTTCTTC
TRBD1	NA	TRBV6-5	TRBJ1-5	CASKPDRARGQPQHF	TGTGCCAGCAAACCTGACAGGGCACGGGGTCAGCCCCAGCATTTT
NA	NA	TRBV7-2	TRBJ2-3	CASSPRAVTDTQYF	TGTGCCAGCAGCCCTCGGGCCGTGACAGATACGCAGTATTTT
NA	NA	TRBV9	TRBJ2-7	CASSVGVLDEQYF	TGTGCCAGCAGCGTAGGGGTTTTAGACGAGCAGTACTTC
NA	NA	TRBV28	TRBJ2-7	CASSLNASDPRQDPYEQYF	TGTGCCAGCAGTTTAAATGCCTCGGATCCGAGACAGGACCCCTACGAGCAGTACTTC
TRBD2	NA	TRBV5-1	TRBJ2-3	CASSLVLAGSTDTQYF	TGCGCCAGCAGCTTGGTACTAGCGGGGTCCACAGATACGCAGTATTTT
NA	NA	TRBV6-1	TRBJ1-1	CASSDQGANTEAFF	TGTGCCAGCAGTGATCAGGGAGCGAACACTGAAGCTTTCTTT
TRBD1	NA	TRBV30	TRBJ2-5	CAWSDPGQGIETQYF	TGTGCCTGGAGTGACCCGGGACAGGGGATAGAGACCCAGTACTTC
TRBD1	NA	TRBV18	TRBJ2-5	CASSPDRGGETQYF	TGTGCCAGCTCACCGGACAGGGGTGGGGAGACCCAGTACTTC
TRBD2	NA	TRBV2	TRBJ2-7	CASSSGRSYEQYF	TGTGCCAGCAGTAGCGGGAGATCCTACGAGCAGTACTTC
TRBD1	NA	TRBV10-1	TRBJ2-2	CASSEFRDSRVTGELFF	TGCGCCAGCAGTGAGTTCCGGGACAGTCGGGTCACCGGGGAGCTGTTTTTT
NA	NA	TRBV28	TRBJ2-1	CASSGSNEQFF	TGTGCCAGCAGTGGTTCTAATGAGCAGTTCTTC
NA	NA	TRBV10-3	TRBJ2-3	CAISGRPSSTDTQYF	TGTGCCATCAGTGGCCGACCGTCAAGCACAGATACGCAGTATTTT
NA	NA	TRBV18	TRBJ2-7	CASSPQGDHEQYF	TGTGCCAGCTCACCACAGGGGGACCACGAGCAGTACTTC
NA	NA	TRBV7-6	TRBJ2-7	CASSPGGSLQYEQYF	TGTGCCAGCAGCCCCGGTGGGTCGCTACAATACGAGCAGTACTTC
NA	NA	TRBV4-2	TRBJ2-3	CASSQDKGADTQYF	TGTGCCAGCAGCCAAGATAAAGGGGCAGATACGCAGTATTTT
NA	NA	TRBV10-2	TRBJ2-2	CASSEWLAAGELFF	TGCGCCAGCAGTGAGTGGCTAGCTGCCGGGGAGCTGTTTTTT
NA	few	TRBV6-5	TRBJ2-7	CASSYSPGVEYEQYF	TGTGCCAGCAGTTACTCCCCAGGGGTGGAGTACGAGCAGTACTTC
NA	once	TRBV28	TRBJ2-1	CASSLGQGTDNEQFF	TGTGCCAGCAGTTTGGGTCAGGGAACCGACAATGAGCAGTTCTTC